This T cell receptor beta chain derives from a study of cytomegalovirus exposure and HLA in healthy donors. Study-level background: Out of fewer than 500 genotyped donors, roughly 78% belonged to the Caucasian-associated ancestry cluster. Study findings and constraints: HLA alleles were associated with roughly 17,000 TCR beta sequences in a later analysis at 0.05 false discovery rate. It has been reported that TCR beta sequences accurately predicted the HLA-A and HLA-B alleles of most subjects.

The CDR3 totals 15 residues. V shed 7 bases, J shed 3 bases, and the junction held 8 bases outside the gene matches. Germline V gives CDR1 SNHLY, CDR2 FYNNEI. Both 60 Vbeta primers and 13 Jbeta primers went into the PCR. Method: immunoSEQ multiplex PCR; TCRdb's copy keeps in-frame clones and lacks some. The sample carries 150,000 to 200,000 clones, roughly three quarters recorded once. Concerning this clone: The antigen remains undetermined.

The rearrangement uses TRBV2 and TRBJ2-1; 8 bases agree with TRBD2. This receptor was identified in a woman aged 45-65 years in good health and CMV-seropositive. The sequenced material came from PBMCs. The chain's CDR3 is CASNLAGGDYNEQFF. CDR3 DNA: TGTGCCAGCAATCTGGCGGGGGGCGACTACAATGAGCAGTTCTTC.